The clone carrying this T cell receptor (beta chain) was recorded only once. This CDR3 region has 13 residues. In germline, CDR1 is SGHDT, CDR2 YYEEEE. V lost 3 bases and J lost 8, with 14 bases in between. These data are taken from a study of blood T cell repertoires in COVID-19. Sequencing was performed with immunoSEQ multiplex PCR; in TCRdb, only in-frame clones are kept and a portion is missing. This sample carries approximately 50,000 clones, more than 90% of them seen once, and the ten largest clones take approximately 4%. The sequenced sample was peripheral blood. The TCR comes from a human donor in a cohort sampled during active COVID-19. The chain uses TRBV5-6 and TRBJ1-2; D not certain. The chain's CDR3 is CASSSLDSRGYTF. CDR3 nucleotide sequence: TGTGCCAGCAGCTCCTTGGACTCGCGGGGCTACACCTTC.